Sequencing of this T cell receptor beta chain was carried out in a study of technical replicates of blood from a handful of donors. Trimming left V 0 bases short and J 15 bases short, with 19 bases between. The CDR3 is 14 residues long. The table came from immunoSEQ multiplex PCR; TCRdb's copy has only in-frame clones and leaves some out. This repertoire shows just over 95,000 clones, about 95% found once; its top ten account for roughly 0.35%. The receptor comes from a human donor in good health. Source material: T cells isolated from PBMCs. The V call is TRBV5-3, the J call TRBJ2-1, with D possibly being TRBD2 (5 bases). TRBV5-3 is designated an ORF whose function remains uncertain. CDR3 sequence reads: CARSLGGRWENLFF. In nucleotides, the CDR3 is TGTGCCAGAAGCTTGGGAGGACGGTGGGAGAACTTGTTCTTC.